Each of the 31 T cell receptor beta chains below was sequenced from the same sample in a study of shared clonotypes between healthy human individuals. Measured with immunoSEQ multiplex PCR; TCRdb has only the in-frame clones, and not every one. The table shows over a million clones, with roughly 96% occurring only once. Sequenced input: naive CD4+ T cells sorted from blood. Specified subset: CD45RA+ positively selected. The source of these receptors is a young man in good health.

The chain uses TRBV15 and TRBJ2-1; TRBD1 is a possible D gene (6 bases). The CDR3 is made up of 14 amino acids. The germline CDR1 and CDR2 sequences are LNHNV and YYDKDF (reference sequence). The V and J ends lost 4 bases and 3 bases respectively, with 10 bases between them. The CDR3 coding sequence is TGTGCCACCAGCATTCAGGGGTACTACAATGAGCAGTTCTTC. Translated: CATSIQGYYNEQFF. The variable domain in full, with the rest retrieved from reference TRBV15 and TRBJ2-1, is DAMVIQNPRYQVTQFGKPVTLSCSQTLNHNVMYWYQQKSSQAPKLLFHYYDKDFNNEADTPDNFQSRRPNTSFCFLDIRSPGLGDTAMYLCATSIQGYYNEQFFGPGTRLTVL.

The chain employs TRBV6-1 and TRBJ2-7; TRBD1 aligns across 8 bases. The CDR3 consists of 14 residues. Trimming took 7 bases from V and 3 from J; bases not matched to a gene: 8. CDR1 MNHNS and CDR2 SASEGT come from the germline V gene. CDR3 protein: CASIPDRAYYEQYF. DNA for the CDR3: TGTGCCAGCATCCCGGACAGGGCTTACTACGAGCAGTACTTC.

The chain joins TRBV7-9 to TRBJ2-7; D gene unclear. Between the trimmed V and J ends, which lost 5 bases and 3 bases, there was a span of 11 bases. Germline values: CDR1 SEHNR, CDR2 FQNEAQ (reference sequence). CDR3 length equals 13 residues. The CDR3 protein is CASSEENIYEQYF. CDR3 in DNA: TGTGCCAGCAGCGAGGAAAATATCTACGAGCAGTACTTC.

The V and J genes are TRBV25-1 and TRBJ2-3, with D possibly being TRBD2 (6 bases). This CDR3 region has 15 residues. V was clipped by 4 bases and J by 2 bases, with 13 bases between them. The germline CDR1 and CDR2 sequences are MGHDK and SYGVNS. The CDR3 loop reads CASSVSGRPTDTQYF. The DNA for the CDR3 is TGTGCCAGCAGTGTAAGTGGGAGGCCCACAGATACGCAGTATTTT.

For this clone: This specimen includes other DNA sequences encoding the same CDR3. V and J are TRBV5-1 and TRBJ1-4, with a tentative D call TRBD1 (5 bases). V gave up 2 bases and J gave up 8 bases, with 7 bases separating them. This CDR3 has 12 amino acids. Germline V CDR1 and CDR2: SGHRS, YFSETQ. CDR3 region: CASSFEGEKLFF. The DNA for the CDR3 is TGCGCCAGCAGCTTCGAGGGGGAAAAACTGTTTTTT.

The rearrangement joins TRBV28 to TRBJ1-5; possibly TRBD1 for D (6 bases). The CDR3 has 18 residues. The V end lost 6 bases, the J end lost 6 bases, and 27 bases lay between the germline ends. Germline assignment: CDR1 MDHEN and CDR2 SYDVKM. CDR3 loop: CASSLIQGLTFTVQPQHF. In nucleotides, the CDR3 is TGTGCCAGCAGCCTAATCCAGGGGTTGACGTTTACGGTTCAGCCCCAGCATTTT.

This chain links TRBV28 with TRBJ2-7; 7 nucleotides agree with TRBD2. Germline loops: CDR1 MDHEN, CDR2 SYDVKM. Trimming cost V 3 bases and J 5 bases; bases outside gene matches: 13. This CDR3 spans 16 amino acids. The CDR3 coding sequence is TGTGCCAGCAGTTTGCCGTTAGGAGCGGGAATCGACGAGCAGTACTTC. Translating it yields CASSLPLGAGIDEQYF.

CDR3 amino acids: CASSSGTVVFEQYF. The CDR3 coding sequence is TGCGCCAGCAGCTCCGGGACAGTAGTTTTCGAGCAGTACTTC. The chain employs TRBV5-1 and TRBJ2-7; 7 nucleotides match TRBD1. With 3 bases clipped from V and 6 bases from J, the junction kept 9 bases outside the gene matches. Germline values: CDR1 SGHRS, CDR2 YFSETQ. This CDR3 is 14 amino acids long. The full variable domain, with the rest looked up from reference TRBV5-1 and TRBJ2-7, is KAGVTQTPRYLIKTRGQQVTLSCSPISGHRSVSWYQQTPGQGLQFLFEYFSETQRNKGNFPGRFSGRQFSNSRSEMNVSTLELGDSALYLCASSSGTVVFEQYFGPGTRLTVT.

This clone was seen a single time. The V gene is TRBV5-8, the J gene TRBJ1-5, with TRBD1 matching over 7 bases. Germline CDR1 SGHTS, CDR2 YDEGEE. The trim removed 0 bases at V and 5 bases at J, leaving 8 bases unmatched. CDR3 size: 16 residues. DNA of the CDR3: TGTGCCAGCAGCTTGGACAGGGGTGTAAGGTATCAGCCCCAGCATTTT. Protein: CASSLDRGVRYQPQHF.

V usage is TRBV19 and J usage is TRBJ2-7; 9 positions agree with TRBD1. Germline CDR1 LNHDA, CDR2 SQIVND (reference sequence). The V segment lost 6 bases and the J segment 0 bases; nucleotides outside the gene matches: 3. The CDR3 has 14 amino acids. DNA for the CDR3: TGTGCCAGTAGGACAGGGGGAAGCTCCTACGAGCAGTACTTC. This encodes CASRTGGSSYEQYF.

The chain employs TRBV7-9 and TRBJ1-3; no reliable D call. CDR3 size: 14 residues. Germline CDR1 and CDR2: SEHNR and FQNEAQ (reference sequence). V was shortened by 5 bases and J by 2 bases, with 10 bases between the two germline ends. CDR3 in DNA: TGTGCCAGCAGCGAGACGGTCCCTGGAAACACCATATATTTT. It yields the protein CASSETVPGNTIYF.

The V call is TRBV7-2, the J call TRBJ2-1; 7 nucleotides match TRBD2. This CDR3 is built from 15 residues. J lost 4 bases, V lost 5 bases, and 8 bases had no gene match. CDR1 and CDR2 (germline): SGHTA, FQGNSA. CDR3 residues: CASSPQAGRYNEQFF. CDR3 coding DNA: TGTGCCAGCAGCCCCCAAGCGGGAAGATACAATGAGCAGTTCTTC.

The chain links TRBV9 to TRBJ2-1; the D is unclear. Germline assignment: CDR1 SGDLS and CDR2 YYNGEE. CDR3 length equals 14 residues. V was pared by 4 bases and J by 1 base, with 9 bases between. CDR3 protein: CASSQTSSYNEQFF. CDR3 nucleotide sequence: TGTGCCAGCAGCCAGACAAGTTCCTACAATGAGCAGTTCTTC.

This clone was detected only once. This chain connects TRBV27 to TRBJ2-7, with D perhaps TRBD1 (5 bases). CDR3 length equals 14 residues. The V and J ends lost 5 bases and 3 bases respectively, with 14 bases between them. The germline V gene encodes CDR1 MNHEY and CDR2 SMNVEV (reference sequence). CDR3 DNA: TGTGCCAGCAGTCTCGGACGGACACACTACGAGCAGTACTTC. Translating it yields CASSLGRTHYEQYF.

About this clone itself: This CDR3 is also generated by other DNA sequences in the sample. The gene calls are TRBV10-1 and TRBJ2-1; D remains ambiguous. The germline CDR1 and CDR2 sequences are WNHNN and SYGVQD (reference sequence). The CDR3 totals 14 residues. Trimming left V 0 bases short and J 4 bases short, with 7 bases between. The CDR3 sequence: CASSESTGYNEQFF. The CDR3 nucleotides read TGCGCCAGCAGTGAGTCTACGGGTTACAATGAGCAGTTCTTC.

CDR3 region: CASSYATGSLRNTEAFF. The DNA of the CDR3 is TGTGCCAGCAGTTACGCAACAGGGTCCCTACGGAACACTGAAGCTTTCTTT. The chain carries TRBV27 and TRBJ1-1; a weak D match, TRBD1 (6 bases). The CDR3 runs to 17 residues. Germline V gives CDR1 MNHEY, CDR2 SMNVEV (reference sequence). V lost 4 bases and J lost 1, with 19 bases in between.

With respect to this clone: The sample has other DNA sequences that encode this CDR3 too. This rearrangement joins TRBV28 to TRBJ2-7; D gene uncertain. Germline CDR1 and CDR2: MDHEN and SYDVKM. The CDR3 has 13 residues. V lost 2 bases, J lost 3 bases, and 8 bases lay in between. The CDR3 DNA reads TGTGCCAGCAGTTTAGACGGTAGCTACGAGCAGTACTTC. It is translated as CASSLDGSYEQYF.

This clone was counted once. Other nucleotide sequences in the sample specify the same CDR3. The CDR3 coding sequence is TGTGCCAGCAGTGATAGGGGTAGGGCAGATACGCAGTATTTT. Protein sequence: CASSDRGRADTQYF. This chain joins TRBV2 and TRBJ2-3, with a weak D call TRBD1 (5 bases). The CDR3 contains 14 residues. The V gene lost 3 bases and the J gene lost 4 bases, with 11 bases spanning the gap. Germline-derived CDR1 and CDR2 are SNHLY and FYNNEI.

This chain joins TRBV25-1 and TRBJ2-5; unclear D gene. CDR3 size: 13 residues. Germline V lookup: CDR1 MGHDK, CDR2 SYGVNS. Trimming left V 8 bases short and J 6 bases short, with 16 bases between. In DNA, the CDR3 is TGTGCCAGCCACGGAGTGGCGGCGAAGACCCAGTACTTC. Residues: CASHGVAAKTQYF.

The chain carries TRBV5-6 and TRBJ1-4; no firm D call. Germline V gene lookup returns CDR1 SGHDT and CDR2 YYEEEE. Deletions cut 5 bases from V and 1 base from J, with 12 bases between. The CDR3 covers 15 residues. The CDR3 is CASRNSPGTNEKLFF. Written as DNA, the CDR3 is TGTGCCAGCAGGAACTCCCCAGGAACTAATGAAAAACTGTTTTTT.

The chain is built from TRBV21-1 and TRBJ2-1. TRBV21-1 is a recognized pseudogene. The CDR3 is 17 residues long. CDR3 DNA sequence: TGTGCCAGCAGCAAATGGGAAATGGGCCTACCCGGCAATGAGCAGTTCTTC. It yields the protein CASSKWEMGLPGNEQFF.

This rearrangement joins TRBV27 to TRBJ2-7; 12 bases align to TRBD2. Germline loops: CDR1 MNHEY, CDR2 SMNVEV (reference sequence). This CDR3 has 16 amino acids. V was pared by 7 bases and J by 7 bases, with 14 bases of the junction left unmatched. The CDR3 nucleotides read TGTGCCAGCACCGGCGCACGGGGACTAGCGGGCAGTGAGCAGTACTTC. This encodes CASTGARGLAGSEQYF.

The genes are TRBV27 and TRBJ2-7; maybe TRBD2 (5 bases). The CDR3 consists of 12 residues. The germline gives CDR1 MNHEY, CDR2 SMNVEV (reference sequence). V shed 5 bases and J shed 6 bases, with 11 bases lying between them. The CDR3 coding sequence is TGTGCCAGCAGTAGACGGACTGGCGAGCAGTACTTC. It encodes CASSRRTGEQYF.

The chain links TRBV7-9 to TRBJ2-5; 10 nucleotides match TRBD1. CDR1 and CDR2 from the germline V gene are SEHNR and FQNEAQ (reference sequence). The length of the CDR3 is 18 residues. V lost 1 base, J lost 2 bases, and 10 bases stayed unmatched. DNA of the CDR3: TGTGCCAGCAGCTTAGGAAGGGACAGGGGAGTTGGGCAAGAGACCCAGTACTTC. Residues: CASSLGRDRGVGQETQYF.

V and J are TRBV27 and TRBJ2-1; 13 bases fit TRBD2. V dropped 5 bases and J dropped 6; count of bases not matched to a gene: 10. Germline lookup yields CDR1 MNHEY and CDR2 SMNVEV (reference sequence). The CDR3 is made up of 17 amino acids. CDR3 region: CASSRTITSGRANEQFF. CDR3 in DNA: TGTGCCAGCAGTCGTACAATCACTAGCGGGAGGGCCAATGAGCAGTTCTTC.

This chain joins TRBV5-1 and TRBJ2-3; TRBD2 agrees at 10 bases. The junction had 7 bases not matched to a gene; V was cut back by 5 bases and J by 4 bases. CDR1 SGHRS and CDR2 YFSETQ come from the germline V gene. The CDR3 is made up of 15 amino acids. CDR3: CASRYGLADSDTQYF. CDR3 bases: TGCGCCAGCAGGTACGGACTAGCGGACTCAGATACGCAGTATTTT.

This clone was recorded once. The chain recombines TRBV4-3 with TRBJ1-1, with no clear D. V was trimmed by 4 bases and J by 1 base, leaving 10 bases between them. The CDR3 extends over 14 amino acids. Germline CDR1 LGHNA, CDR2 YSLEER. CDR3 DNA: TGCGCCAGCAGCCGCGGTTGGGAGAACACTGAAGCTTTCTTT. The encoded protein is CASSRGWENTEAFF.

This clone was picked up one time. The chain has TRBV27 and TRBJ2-3, with 8 bases matching TRBD2. CDR1 and CDR2 from the germline V gene are MNHEY and SMNVEV (reference sequence). This CDR3 region has 16 residues. V shed 7 bases and J 2 bases; nucleotides not matched to a gene: 11. The CDR3 here is CASTPLRGALTDTQYF. The CDR3 nucleotides read TGTGCCAGCACTCCCCTGCGGGGGGCCCTCACAGATACGCAGTATTTT.

The V gene is TRBV9, the J gene TRBJ1-1; D gene unclear. The CDR3 totals 13 residues. Trimming shortened V by 2 bases and J by 8 bases, and 13 bases separated the two germline ends. The germline V gene encodes CDR1 SGDLS and CDR2 YYNGEE. CDR3 nucleotide sequence: TGTGCCAGCAGCGTGATGAACAGCGTGGAAGCTTTCTTT. Amino acid sequence: CASSVMNSVEAFF.

The J gene is TRBJ1-5, the V gene TRBV23-1, with D maybe TRBD1 (6 bases). TRBV23-1 is an ORF, with its function uncertain. Trimming cost V 2 bases and J 5 bases, with 16 bases left between them. This CDR3 is built from 16 residues. Here the CDR3 DNA reads TGCGCCAGCAGTCAACCCCTTATCGGGGGGCATCAGCCCCAGCATTTT. As protein: CASSQPLIGGHQPQHF.

With regard to this clone: Additional DNA sequences in this sample encode the identical CDR3. This rearrangement joins TRBV5-1 to TRBJ2-1; the match to TRBD1 covers 9 bases. The CDR3 is 16 residues long. CDR1 and CDR2 from the germline V gene are SGHRS and YFSETQ. After removal of 0 bases from V and 3 bases from J, the junction contained 4 bases not matched to a gene. CDR3 loop: CASSLAPGQGYNEQFF. The CDR3 bases are TGCGCCAGCAGCTTGGCCCCGGGACAGGGCTACAATGAGCAGTTCTTC.